This T cell receptor (beta chain) was documented in a study of T-cell memory formation after mild COVID-19. Looked up from germline, CDR1 is MNHEY and CDR2 is SMNVEV (reference sequence). V was cut by 6 bases and J by 0 bases, with 12 bases left in between. The CDR3 length is 14 residues. This clonotype was detected a few times. TCRdb reprocessed the 5' RACE reads with MiXCR, giving one entry per CDR3 protein. The sample has about 350,000 distinct CDR3 sequences; roughly 13% are singletons. This receptor was identified in a man between 18 and 35 years old who had mild COVID-19 (a few samples of this study predate the infection). Cell type and time point are not known. V usage is TRBV27 and J usage is TRBJ2-7, with a weak D call TRBD1 (6 bases). The specimen was PBMCs or a T cell subset sorted from them (not recorded which). The DNA for the CDR3 is TGTGCCAGCAGGGACAGACCGAGCTCCTACGAGCAGTACGTC. Protein: CASRDRPSSYEQYV.